The 24 T cell receptor beta chains below were found in one sample sequenced in a study of blood T cell repertoires in COVID-19. This table comes from immunoSEQ multiplex PCR, and its TCRdb copy is limited to in-frame clones, with some not included. The sample lists 170,000 or so clones, about 86% occurring once. The material sequenced was peripheral blood. The origin of the receptors is a man aged 50 or older with active or convalescent COVID-19.

The gene calls are TRBV3-1 (or the pseudogene TRBV3-2) and TRBJ1-3; D gene unclear. Trimming took off 0 bases at V and 4 bases at J, with 13 bases between the two ends. Germline loops: CDR1 LGHDT, CDR2 YNNKEL (reference sequence). CDR3 size: 16 residues. The CDR3 DNA follows: TGTGCCAGCAGCCAAGATTACCGCAGTCGCGGAAACACCATATATTTT. It translates to CASSQDYRSRGNTIYF.

The chain links TRBV6-4 to TRBJ2-1, with 13 bases that match TRBD2. Looked up from germline, CDR1 is MRHNA and CDR2 is SNTAGT. This CDR3 region has 13 residues. V lost 8 bases, J lost 7 bases, and 2 bases stayed unmatched. The CDR3 reads CASSGLAGNEQFF. The DNA for the CDR3 is TGTGCCAGCTCGGGACTAGCGGGGAATGAGCAGTTCTTC.

Written as DNA, the CDR3 is TGTGCTAGTGGTTCTAGCGGGAGGTCCGGGAACGAGCAGTACTTC. Translated: CASGSSGRSGNEQYF. J is TRBJ2-7 and V is TRBV12-5; 11 bases line up with TRBD2. Unmatched junction bases numbered 7, after V lost 4 bases and J lost 5 bases. CDR1 is LGHNT, CDR2 FRNRAP, per germline. This CDR3 spans 15 amino acids.

This clone was observed once. The chain combines TRBV2 with TRBJ2-4; tentatively, D is TRBD1 (7 bases). Germline V lookup: CDR1 SNHLY, CDR2 FYNNEI. The CDR3 loop spans 13 amino acids. V dropped 9 bases and J dropped 8 bases, with 17 bases sitting between them. CDR3 DNA sequence: TGTGCCAGTTTACTTGACAGGGAGGACATTCAGTACTTC. Its translation: CASLLDREDIQYF. The whole variable domain, filled in from reference TRBV2 and TRBJ2-4, reads EPEVTQTPSHQVTQMGQEVILRCVPISNHLYFYWYRQILGQKVEFLVSFYNNEISEKSEIFDDQFSVERPDGSNFTLKIRSTKLEDSAMYFCASLLDREDIQYFGAGTRLSVL.

This chain connects TRBV7-2 to TRBJ1-6; D perhaps matches TRBD1 (6 bases). The CDR3 runs to 17 residues. Germline lookup yields CDR1 SGHTA and CDR2 FQGNSA. V was cut by 3 bases and J by 0 bases, with 12 bases left in between. CDR3 sequence: CASSLGHSSSYNSPLHF. The DNA for the CDR3 is TGTGCCAGCAGCTTGGGACATTCGAGCTCCTATAATTCACCCCTCCACTTT.

This clone was detected only a few times. CDR3 loop: CSVRQLSMNTEAFF. DNA for the CDR3: TGCAGCGTTCGACAGTTATCAATGAACACTGAAGCTTTCTTT. The V gene is TRBV29-1, the J gene TRBJ1-1; D is perhaps TRBD1 (5 bases). Germline CDR1 reads SQVTM; CDR2 reads ANQGSEA. V dropped 5 bases and J dropped 0 bases, with 13 bases sitting between them. The CDR3 loop spans 14 amino acids.

This clone was seen a few times. The rearrangement links TRBV9 to TRBJ1-3; D not certain. V lost 4 bases and J 6 bases, leaving 17 bases between the germline ends. From germline, CDR1 is SGDLS and CDR2 YYNGEE. CDR3 size: 15 residues. The CDR3 sequence is CASSLHSTTENTIYF. The CDR3, as DNA: TGTGCCAGCAGCCTCCATTCGACTACGGAAAACACCATATATTTT.

A single count supports this clone. The chain is built from TRBV12-3 or TRBV12-4 and TRBJ2-1, with D hard to call. This CDR3 region has 10 residues. The V gene lost 6 bases and the J gene lost 11 bases, with 8 bases spanning the gap. CDR3 loop: CASSSYKQFF. The CDR3 DNA follows: TGTGCCAGCAGCTCCTATAAGCAGTTCTTC.

The rearrangement joins TRBV7-8 to TRBJ2-2, with D possibly matching TRBD1 (6 bases). The CDR3 extends over 15 amino acids. The germline gives CDR1 SGHVS, CDR2 FQNEAQ. Trimming removed 10 bases at V and 4 bases at J, with 19 bases between. The CDR3 DNA sequence: TGTGCCACAAAGCGTACAGGGTTAGGCACCGGGGAGCTGTTTTTT. It yields the protein CATKRTGLGTGELFF. Full variable domain (remainder filled in from reference TRBV7-8 and TRBJ2-2): GAGVSQSPRYKVAKRGQDVALRCDPISGHVSLFWYQQALGQGPEFLTYFQNEAQLDKSGLPSDRFFAERPEGSVSTLKIQRTQQEDSAVYLCATKRTGLGTGELFFGEGSRLTVL.

The rearrangement links TRBV4-3 to TRBJ2-6, with no clear D. The ends were cut back, 0 bases at V and 0 bases at J, with 3 bases in the middle. CDR3 length: 15 amino acids. From germline, CDR1 is LGHNA and CDR2 YSLEER. The CDR3 loop is CASSQDNSGANVLTF. CDR3 coding DNA: TGCGCCAGCAGCCAAGATAACTCTGGGGCCAACGTCCTGACTTTC.

The rearrangement joins TRBV19 to TRBJ2-2, with TRBD2 matching 8 bases. CDR1 LNHDA and CDR2 SQIVND come from the germline V gene (reference sequence). CDR3 length: 16 residues. V lost 3 bases and J lost 4; bases outside the gene matches: 7. CDR3 protein: CASSISLAEGTGELFF. In DNA form, the CDR3 reads TGTGCCAGTAGTATCTCACTAGCGGAAGGCACCGGGGAGCTGTTTTTT. The full variable domain, rest sourced from reference TRBV19 and TRBJ2-2, is DGGITQSPKYLFRKEGQNVTLSCEQNLNHDAMYWYRQDPGQGLRLIYYSQIVNDFQKGDIAEGYSVSREKKESFPLTVTSAQKNPTAFYLCASSISLAEGTGELFFGEGSRLTVL.

This clone was recorded a few times. This chain joins TRBV2 and TRBJ1-1; 9 nucleotides agree with TRBD1. The CDR3 has 14 residues. Per germline, CDR1 SNHLY and CDR2 FYNNEI. Trimming cost V 5 bases and J 1 base; bases outside gene matches: 2. CDR3 nucleotides: TGTGCCAGCAGTATGACAGGGGGGAACACTGAAGCTTTCTTT. Protein product: CASSMTGGNTEAFF.

V and J are TRBV7-2 and TRBJ2-3, with TRBD2 matching over 11 bases. The CDR3 runs 17 residues. Unmatched junction bases numbered 6, after V lost 1 base and J lost 3 bases. Germline V gives CDR1 SGHTA, CDR2 FQGNSA. The CDR3 nucleotides are TGTGCCAGCAGCTTAGTTTTTAGCGGGAGGGGGACAGATACGCAGTATTTT. Its protein is CASSLVFSGRGTDTQYF.

V and J are TRBV19 and TRBJ2-1; TRBD2 might be the D (6 bases). Germline loops: CDR1 LNHDA, CDR2 SQIVND (reference sequence). This CDR3 has 15 amino acids. Trimming stripped 5 bases from V and 9 bases from J, with 20 bases between. This chain's CDR3 is CASSYGLGGGGEQFF. The CDR3 bases are TGTGCCAGTAGTTACGGACTGGGGGGAGGCGGTGAGCAGTTCTTC. The complete variable domain, with remaining parts taken from reference TRBV19 and TRBJ2-1, reads DGGITQSPKYLFRKEGQNVTLSCEQNLNHDAMYWYRQDPGQGLRLIYYSQIVNDFQKGDIAEGYSVSREKKESFPLTVTSAQKNPTAFYLCASSYGLGGGGEQFFGPGTRLTVL.

In the case of this clone: The junction shows a germline mismatch at one end, possibly a read error. The chain carries TRBV27 and TRBJ2-3; 10 bases line up with TRBD2. In germline, CDR1 is MNHEY, CDR2 SMNVEV (reference sequence). The CDR3 is 14 amino acids. For the CDR3, the DNA is TGCGGAGCGGGACTAGCGATTGGCACAGATACGCAGTATTTT. This gives the protein CGAGLAIGTDTQYF.

The V call is TRBV6-5, the J call TRBJ1-5; D perhaps matches TRBD1 (6 bases). Germline loops: CDR1 MNHEY, CDR2 SVGAGI. The CDR3 has 13 amino acids. Trimming stripped 7 bases from V and 4 bases from J, with 11 bases between. CDR3 sequence (DNA): TGTGCCAGCACCGATACAGGGAATCAGCCCCAGCATTTT. Its protein is CASTDTGNQPQHF.

The chain uses TRBV9 and TRBJ2-6; possibly TRBD1 for D (5 bases). This CDR3 comprises 17 residues. The germline V and J ends were trimmed by 2 bases and 0 bases, with 12 bases remaining between them. Germline-derived CDR1 and CDR2 are SGDLS and YYNGEE. CDR3 protein: CASSVSTASSGANVLTF. DNA for the CDR3: TGTGCCAGCAGCGTTTCGACAGCCAGCTCTGGGGCCAACGTCCTGACTTTC.

This sequence joins TRBV24-1 and TRBJ2-2; TRBD2 aligns across 7 bases. CDR1 KGHDR and CDR2 SFDVKD come from the germline V gene. The CDR3 consists of 19 residues. V was pared by 5 bases and J by 1 base, with 15 bases of the junction left unmatched. Here the CDR3 DNA reads TGTGCCACCAGTGCCCGGGACTACCTACCCGAGGGGAACACCGGGGAGCTGTTTTTT. Its protein product is CATSARDYLPEGNTGELFF.

This chain links TRBV11-2 with TRBJ2-1; 7 nucleotides line up with TRBD1. Losses at the gene ends were 1 base for V and 5 bases for J; bases not matched to a gene: 8. The germline V gene encodes CDR1 SGHAT and CDR2 FQNNGV. The CDR3 runs to 16 residues. CDR3 sequence (DNA): TGTGCCAGCAGCTTAGTTATTGGGACAGACCACAATGAGCAGTTCTTC. This sequence encodes CASSLVIGTDHNEQFF. The variable domain in full, completed from reference TRBV11-2 and TRBJ2-1, reads EAGVAQSPRYKIIEKRQSVAFWCNPISGHATLYWYQQILGQGPKLLIQFQNNGVVDDSQLPKDRFSAERLKGVDSTLKIQPAKLEDSAVYLCASSLVIGTDHNEQFFGPGTRLTVL.

The chain combines TRBV27 with TRBJ2-7, with D possibly TRBD2 on 6 matching bases. The CDR3 consists of 14 residues. Per germline, CDR1 MNHEY and CDR2 SMNVEV (reference sequence). V was pared by 6 bases and J by 2 bases, with 14 bases between. CDR3 nucleotides: TGTGCCAGCAGACCCCTAGCGAGAACCTACGAGCAGTACTTC. Translating it yields CASRPLARTYEQYF.

The chain joins TRBV18 to TRBJ2-7; maybe TRBD1 (6 bases). There are 15 residues in the CDR3. Germline CDR1 and CDR2: KGHSH and LQKENI. V lost 5 bases to trimming and J lost 3 bases, with 17 bases between them. The CDR3 region is CASSGTGSVLYEQYF. CDR3 DNA sequence: TGTGCCAGCTCAGGCACAGGGTCAGTTCTCTACGAGCAGTACTTC. The complete variable domain, with remaining parts taken from reference TRBV18 and TRBJ2-7, reads NAGVMQNPRHLVRRRGQEARLRCSPMKGHSHVYWYRQLPEEGLKFMVYLQKENIIDESGMPKERFSAEFPKEGPSILRIQQVVRGDSAAYFCASSGTGSVLYEQYFGPGTRLTVT.

The chain recombines TRBV5-6 with TRBJ2-1; maybe TRBD1 (6 bases). V lost 2 bases to trimming and J lost 2 bases, with 11 bases between them. The CDR3 covers 15 residues. In germline, CDR1 is SGHDT, CDR2 YYEEEE. DNA for the CDR3: TGTGCCAGCAGCTTCGTCAGGGGCCCCTACAATGAGCAGTTCTTC. Amino acid sequence: CASSFVRGPYNEQFF.

The chain uses TRBV2 and TRBJ2-5; TRBD1 matches 7 bases. The CDR3 loop spans 17 amino acids. V trimming: 8 bases; J trimming: 1 base; junction bases outside the gene matches: 16. Germline V CDR1 and CDR2: SNHLY, FYNNEI. CDR3 sequence: CASRDRPFGAGQETQYF. The CDR3 region has the DNA TGTGCCAGCCGGGACAGACCTTTCGGGGCTGGCCAAGAGACCCAGTACTTC. The full variable domain, completed using reference TRBV2 and TRBJ2-5, is EPEVTQTPSHQVTQMGQEVILRCVPISNHLYFYWYRQILGQKVEFLVSFYNNEISEKSEIFDDQFSVERPDGSNFTLKIRSTKLEDSAMYFCASRDRPFGAGQETQYFGPGTRLLVL.

The rearrangement links TRBV11-2 to TRBJ2-7; the match to TRBD2 covers 9 bases. This CDR3 comprises 14 residues. The junction had 8 bases not matched to a gene; V was cut back by 7 bases and J by 4 bases. Per the germline V gene, CDR1 is SGHAT and CDR2 is FQNNGV. CDR3 coding DNA: TGTGCCAGCACAAATAGCGGGAGTCAATACGAGCAGTACTTC. This gives the protein CASTNSGSQYEQYF. The variable domain in full, with the rest retrieved from reference TRBV11-2 and TRBJ2-7, is EAGVAQSPRYKIIEKRQSVAFWCNPISGHATLYWYQQILGQGPKLLIQFQNNGVVDDSQLPKDRFSAERLKGVDSTLKIQPAKLEDSAVYLCASTNSGSQYEQYFGPGTRLTVT.